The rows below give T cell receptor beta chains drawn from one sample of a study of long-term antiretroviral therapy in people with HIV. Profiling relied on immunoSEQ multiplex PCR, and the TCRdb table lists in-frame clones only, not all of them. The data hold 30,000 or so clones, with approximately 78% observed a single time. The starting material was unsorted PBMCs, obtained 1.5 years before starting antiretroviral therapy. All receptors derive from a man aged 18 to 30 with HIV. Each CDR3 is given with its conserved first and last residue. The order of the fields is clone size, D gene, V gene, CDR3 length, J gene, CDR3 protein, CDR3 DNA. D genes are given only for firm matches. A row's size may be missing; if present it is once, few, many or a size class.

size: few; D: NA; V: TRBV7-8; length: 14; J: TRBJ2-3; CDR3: CASSLGTEVDTQYF; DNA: TGTGCCAGCAGCTTAGGGACCGAAGTGGATACGCAGTATTTT
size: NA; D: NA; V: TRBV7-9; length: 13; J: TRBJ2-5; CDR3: CASSFRGRETQYF; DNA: TGTGCCAGCAGCTTTAGAGGCCGCGAGACCCAGTACTTC
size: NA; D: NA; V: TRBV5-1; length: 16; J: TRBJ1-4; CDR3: CASSGSPGDLNEKLFF; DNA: TGCGCCAGCAGCGGGAGTCCAGGGGACCTTAATGAAAAACTGTTTTTT
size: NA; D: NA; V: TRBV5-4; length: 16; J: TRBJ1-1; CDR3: CASSGRDGHSNTEAFF; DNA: TGTGCCAGCAGCGGACGGGACGGTCATTCGAACACTGAAGCTTTCTTT
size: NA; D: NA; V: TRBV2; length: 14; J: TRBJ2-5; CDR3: CASSERPRTETQYF; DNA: TGTGCCAGCAGTGAACGTCCGAGAACGGAGACCCAGTACTTC
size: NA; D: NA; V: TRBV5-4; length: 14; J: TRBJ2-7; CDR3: CASSLNRGGYEQYF; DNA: TGTGCCAGCAGCCTTAACAGGGGGGGGTACGAGCAGTACTTC
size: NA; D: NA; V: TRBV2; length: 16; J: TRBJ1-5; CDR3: CASSVWGQDSNQPQHF; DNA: TGTGCCAGCAGTGTATGGGGCCAGGACAGCAATCAGCCCCAGCATTTT
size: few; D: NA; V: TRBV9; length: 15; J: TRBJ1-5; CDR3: CASSVEGVANQPQHF; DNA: TGTGCCAGCAGCGTAGAAGGCGTTGCCAATCAGCCCCAGCATTTT
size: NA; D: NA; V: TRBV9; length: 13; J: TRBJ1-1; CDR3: CASRKGIGTEAFF; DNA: TGTGCCAGCAGAAAGGGGATAGGCACTGAAGCTTTCTTT
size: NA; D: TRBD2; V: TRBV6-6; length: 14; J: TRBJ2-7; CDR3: CASSPGGRTYEQYF; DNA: TGTGCCAGCTCTCCGGGAGGACGAACCTACGAGCAGTACTTC
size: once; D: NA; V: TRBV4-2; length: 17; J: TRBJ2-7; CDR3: CASSQDLSGGQTYEQYF; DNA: TGTGCCAGCAGCCAAGATCTGTCCGGAGGGCAGACCTACGAGCAGTACTTC
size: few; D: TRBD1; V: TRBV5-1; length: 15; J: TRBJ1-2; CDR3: CASSLKTGGLYGYTF; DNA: TGCGCCAGCAGCCTTAAAACAGGGGGCCTCTATGGCTACACCTTC
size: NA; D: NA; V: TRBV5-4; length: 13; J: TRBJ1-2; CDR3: CASSLTGLGGYTF; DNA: TGTGCCAGCAGCCTCACAGGGTTGGGAGGCTACACCTTC
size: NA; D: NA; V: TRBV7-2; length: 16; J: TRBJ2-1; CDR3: CASSLGPTEWYNEQFF; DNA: TGTGCCAGCAGCTTAGGTCCCACGGAGTGGTACAATGAGCAGTTCTTC
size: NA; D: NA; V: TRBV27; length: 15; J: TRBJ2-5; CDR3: CASRLTYRDGATQYF; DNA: TGTGCCAGCAGACTGACCTACAGGGACGGTGCGACCCAGTACTTC
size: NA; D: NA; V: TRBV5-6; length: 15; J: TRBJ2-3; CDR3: CASSLVAGNTDTQYF; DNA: TGTGCCAGCAGCTTGGTGGCAGGGAACACAGATACGCAGTATTTT
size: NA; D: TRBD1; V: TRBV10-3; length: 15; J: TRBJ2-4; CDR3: CAIRNDRVVGNIQYF; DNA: TGTGCCATCAGAAATGACAGGGTCGTTGGGAACATTCAGTACTTC
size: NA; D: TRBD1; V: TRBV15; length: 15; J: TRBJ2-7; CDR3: CATSSPGQGGYEQYF; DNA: TGTGCCACCAGCAGTCCGGGACAGGGAGGCTACGAGCAGTACTTC
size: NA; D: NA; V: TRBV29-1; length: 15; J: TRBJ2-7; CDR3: CSVWKGDDIAYEQYF; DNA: TGCAGCGTTTGGAAGGGGGACGATATAGCCTACGAGCAGTACTTC
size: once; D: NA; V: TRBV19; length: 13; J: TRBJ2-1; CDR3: CASSMGRAREQFF; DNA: TGTGCCAGTAGTATGGGTAGGGCTCGGGAGCAGTTCTTC
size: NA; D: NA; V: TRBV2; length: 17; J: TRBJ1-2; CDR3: CASSGFTTNRVNYGYTF; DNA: TGTGCCAGCAGTGGGTTCACCACCAACAGGGTTAACTATGGCTACACCTTC